These T cell receptor beta chains were read from a single sample in a study of T-cell reconstitution after alpha-beta-depleted transplantation in children. One entry per CDR3 protein results from TCRdb running MiXCR on the PCR reads. The sample includes approximately 290,000 distinct CDR3 sequences, around 10% of them seen just once. The sample was peripheral blood, taken 180 days after TCRalphabeta/CD19-depleted stem cell transplant. These TCRs come from a male patient under 10 years old who had a stem cell transplant for chronic granulomatous disease, so the T cells may come from the graft donor. The CDR3 runs from the conserved cysteine through the conserved F or W. A D gene is named only where the DNA matches it firmly. The size field is filled for only some rows; it gives once, few, many or a size class.

V	J	D	size	CDR3	DNA
TRBV29-1	TRBJ1-3	.	many	CSVTTTASGNTIYF	TGCAGCGTGACAACAACAGCCTCGGGAAACACCATATATTTT
TRBV20-1	TRBJ1-3	.	many	CSARDREGSGNTIYF	TGCAGTGCTAGAGATAGGGAGGGCTCTGGAAACACCATATATTTT
TRBV28	TRBJ2-5	TRBD2	many	CASSLGLAGGPGLSETQYF	TGTGCCAGCAGTTTGGGACTAGCGGGAGGGCCCGGGTTAAGTGAGACCCAGTACTTC
TRBV10-3	TRBJ2-7	.	many	CAISEGTPYEQYF	TGTGCCATCAGTGAGGGGACACCGTACGAGCAGTACTTC
TRBV12-3/TRBV12-4	TRBJ1-1	.	many	CASRLRDGIMNTEAFF	TGTGCCAGCAGGCTCCGGGACGGAATAATGAACACTGAAGCTTTCTTT
TRBV28	TRBJ2-5	.	.	CASSLSGLRSAETQYF	TGTGCCAGCAGTTTGTCGGGGCTCCGGAGTGCGGAGACCCAGTACTTC
TRBV5-1	TRBJ2-1	TRBD2	many	CASALAGGRNEQFF	TGCGCCAGCGCGCTAGCGGGAGGGCGTAATGAGCAGTTCTTC
TRBV2	TRBJ2-1	TRBD1	few	CASSAFGTGADNEQFF	TGTGCCAGCAGTGCGTTTGGGACAGGGGCGGACAATGAGCAGTTCTTC
TRBV7-2	TRBJ1-5	TRBD1	many	CASSSTGANQPQHF	TGTGCCAGCAGCTCGACAGGGGCCAATCAGCCCCAGCATTTT
TRBV29-1	TRBJ2-1	.	many	CSVEGDWPGPYNEQFF	TGCAGCGTTGAAGGCGACTGGCCAGGGCCCTACAATGAGCAGTTCTTC
TRBV5-1	TRBJ2-1	TRBD1	many	CASSNRDRFHNEQFF	TGCGCCAGCAGCAACCGGGACAGGTTTCACAATGAGCAGTTCTTC
TRBV20-1	TRBJ1-3	.	many	CSASGNTIYF	TGCAGTGCTAGCGGGAACACCATATATTTT
TRBV28	TRBJ1-2	.	many	CASSTAPDAGGGYTF	TGTGCCAGCAGTACGGCCCCGGACGCCGGCGGCGGCTACACCTTC
TRBV18	TRBJ1-1	TRBD1	.	CASSPPRGRRKTEAFF	TGTGCCAGCTCACCACCGAGGGGGCGAAGGAAAACTGAAGCTTTCTTT
TRBV25-1	TRBJ2-2	TRBD2	many	CASSALGAGNTGELFF	TGTGCCAGCAGTGCCCTGGGAGCGGGAAACACCGGGGAGCTGTTTTTT
TRBV15	TRBJ2-2	.	many	CATSRAYGGIGTGELFF	TGTGCCACCAGCAGAGCATATGGCGGGATCGGGACCGGGGAGCTGTTTTTT
TRBV28	TRBJ1-4	.	.	CASSLTGYEKLSF	TGTGCCAGCAGTTTAACAGGGTACGAAAAACTGTCTTTT
TRBV20-1	TRBJ2-3	TRBD2	many	CSARDAGVADTQYF	TGCAGTGCTAGAGATGCGGGAGTTGCGGATACGCAGTATTTT
TRBV28	TRBJ2-3	TRBD2	.	CASRYLSGRTDTQYF	TGTGCCAGCAGGTATCTGAGCGGGAGGACAGATACGCAGTATTTT
TRBV28	TRBJ2-5	.	many	CASPRRAEVRRETQYF	TGTGCCAGCCCAAGGCGAGCGGAGGTACGTCGGGAGACCCAGTACTTC
TRBV6-5	TRBJ2-7	.	many	CASSYLRDGAYEQYF	TGTGCCAGCAGTTACCTTCGGGACGGCGCCTACGAGCAGTACTTC
TRBV10-2	TRBJ2-7	TRBD2	many	CASRHGLAGYEQYF	TGCGCCAGCAGGCATGGACTAGCGGGGTACGAGCAGTACTTC
TRBV5-1	TRBJ2-5	.	many	CASTPGGGTKETQYF	TGCGCCAGCACCCCGGGGGGCGGGACGAAAGAGACCCAGTACTTC
TRBV5-6	TRBJ1-1	.	many	CASSLGGLGTEAFF	TGTGCCAGCAGCCTGGGGGGCCTGGGGACTGAAGCTTTCTTT
TRBV12-3/TRBV12-4	TRBJ2-4	.	.	CASSPSSSGAKNIQYF	TGTGCCAGCAGCCCCTCGTCGTCAGGAGCCAAAAACATTCAGTACTTC
TRBV10-3	TRBJ2-1	.	many	CAIRTLSYNEQFF	TGTGCCATCAGGACGCTTTCCTACAATGAGCAGTTCTTC
TRBV6-2/TRBV6-3	TRBJ1-5	.	many	CASTPGTTRGNQPQHF	TGTGCCAGCACCCCCGGGACAACACGCGGCAATCAGCCCCAGCATTTT
TRBV6-2/TRBV6-3	TRBJ1-5	.	many	CASSSGLYDQPQHF	TGTGCCAGCAGTTCGGGACTTTACGATCAGCCCCAGCATTTT
TRBV6-5	TRBJ1-1	.	many	CASSYSSVGINTEAFF	TGTGCCAGCAGTTACTCCTCGGTGGGGATAAACACTGAAGCTTTCTTT
TRBV5-1	TRBJ2-7	.	many	CASSFPRELGSYEQYF	TGCGCCAGCAGCTTCCCCAGGGAGTTGGGCTCCTACGAGCAGTACTTC
TRBV12-3/TRBV12-4	TRBJ2-7	TRBD1	many	CASSAGQGLEQYF	TGTGCCAGCAGTGCCGGACAGGGACTGGAGCAGTACTTC
TRBV25-1	TRBJ1-1	.	many	CASSEVGNTEAFF	TGTGCCAGCAGTGAGGTTGGGAACACTGAAGCTTTCTTT
TRBV20-1	TRBJ2-7	.	many	CSARDPAGYLGEQYF	TGCAGTGCTAGAGATCCCGCAGGCTACCTCGGTGAGCAGTACTTC
TRBV20-1	TRBJ1-1	.	few	CSARKQPLNTEAFF	TGCAGTGCTAGGAAGCAGCCATTGAACACTGAAGCTTTCTTT
TRBV5-1	TRBJ2-3	TRBD1	many	CASSSGQGFSTDTQYF	TGCGCCAGCAGCTCTGGACAGGGATTTTCTACAGATACGCAGTATTTT
TRBV12-3/TRBV12-4	TRBJ2-7	TRBD1	many	CASSLVDRGGYEQYF	TGTGCCAGCAGTTTAGTGGACAGGGGAGGTTACGAGCAGTACTTC
TRBV7-3	TRBJ2-1	.	many	CASSPRGDNEQFF	TGTGCCAGCAGCCCCCGAGGGGACAATGAGCAGTTCTTC
TRBV25-1	TRBJ1-6	.	many	CASSESDAGYSPLHF	TGTGCCAGCAGTGAATCGGATGCTGGCTATTCACCCCTCCACTTT
TRBV7-6	TRBJ2-3	TRBD1	many	CASSKGQGLADTQYF	TGTGCCAGCAGCAAAGGACAGGGGTTGGCAGATACGCAGTATTTT
TRBV27	TRBJ1-2	.	many	CASSLQGRANYGYTF	TGTGCCAGCAGTTTACAGGGGCGAGCTAACTATGGCTACACCTTC
TRBV28	TRBJ1-2	.	many	CASSLWGVNYGYTF	TGTGCCAGCAGTTTATGGGGGGTAAACTATGGCTACACCTTC
TRBV19	TRBJ1-5	TRBD1	many	CASSTGGVSNQPQHF	TGTGCCAGTAGCACAGGGGGGGTTAGCAATCAGCCCCAGCATTTT
TRBV19	TRBJ1-5	TRBD1	.	CASSTLQGTGWNQPQHF	TGTGCCAGTAGTACCTTACAAGGGACAGGGTGGAATCAGCCCCAGCATTTT